These 28 T cell receptor beta chains originate from one sample sequenced in a study of cytomegalovirus exposure and HLA in healthy donors. PCR employed 60 Vbeta and 13 Jbeta primers. Method: immunoSEQ multiplex PCR; TCRdb's copy keeps in-frame clones and lacks some. The sample shows hundreds of thousands of clones, about three quarters of them seen only once. Source material: PBMCs. Every receptor here comes from an older woman in good health and CMV-seropositive.

A few counts support this clone. The same CDR3 is also encoded by other DNA sequences in this sample. The V and J genes are TRBV4-2 and TRBJ1-1; D gene ambiguous. This CDR3 region has 13 residues. V was pared by 1 base and J by 4 bases, with 7 bases between. The germline CDR1 and CDR2 sequences are LGHNA and YNFKEQ. This chain's CDR3 is CASSQGAFTEAFF. The CDR3 DNA reads as TGTGCCAGCAGCCAAGGAGCCTTCACTGAAGCTTTCTTT.

The count of this clone is one. DNA for the CDR3: TGTGCCAGCAGCTTGGACGGGAGGGGTGATGAAAAACTGTTTTTT. Encoded protein: CASSLDGRGDEKLFF. This chain uses TRBV7-9 with TRBJ1-4; weak D call: TRBD1 (5 bases). CDR3 length: 15 residues. CDR1 and CDR2 from the germline V gene are SEHNR and FQNEAQ (reference sequence). The V gene lost 3 bases and the J gene lost 6 bases, with 14 bases spanning the gap.

This clone was found once. This chain connects TRBV5-1 to TRBJ1-1; tentative D call: TRBD1 (6 bases). This CDR3 spans 14 amino acids. The germline gives CDR1 SGHRS, CDR2 YFSETQ. Trimming shortened V by 4 bases and J by 0 bases, and 10 bases separated the two germline ends. Here the CDR3 DNA reads TGCGCCAGCAGCCCCTGGACAGTGAACACTGAAGCTTTCTTT. Its translation is CASSPWTVNTEAFF.

The chain couples TRBV6-5 to TRBJ2-2; D is perhaps TRBD1 (5 bases). The CDR3 is 15 residues long. Trimming removed 5 bases at V and 3 bases at J, with 13 bases between. Germline V lookup: CDR1 MNHEY, CDR2 SVGAGI. CDR3 coding DNA: TGTGCCAGCAGTATCTCTAGGGGTTACACCGGGGAGCTGTTTTTT. The encoded protein is CASSISRGYTGELFF.

The rearrangement uses TRBV7-8 and TRBJ2-1; TRBD1 agrees at 8 bases. The CDR3 contains 17 residues. V shed 0 bases and J 7 bases; nucleotides not matched to a gene: 11. The germline V gene encodes CDR1 SGHVS and CDR2 FQNEAQ. DNA of the CDR3: TGTGCCAGCAGCTTAGCGTTGGACAGGGTTAGCCTAAATGAGCAGTTCTTC. Its protein is CASSLALDRVSLNEQFF.

Here the CDR3 DNA reads TGTGCCAGCGCAAGACAGCCGAACACCGGGGAGCTGTTTTTT. Residues: CASARQPNTGELFF. This chain uses TRBV6-5 with TRBJ2-2; TRBD1 might be the D (5 bases). The V and J ends lost 8 bases and 0 bases respectively, with 10 bases between them. The CDR3 loop spans 14 amino acids. Germline V CDR1 and CDR2: MNHEY, SVGAGI.

J is TRBJ2-1 and V is TRBV10-2; 10 bases are a match to TRBD2. The CDR3 contains 17 residues. V lost 4 bases and J lost 3; bases outside the gene matches: 9. The V gene's germline CDR1 is WSHSY and CDR2 SAAADI. The CDR3 spells CASSGPRRTSGYNEQFF. In DNA, the CDR3 is TGCGCCAGCAGTGGACCTAGGAGGACTAGCGGCTACAATGAGCAGTTCTTC.

The DNA of the CDR3 is TGTGCCAGCAGCGTAGCGGGGGGGCTGGGAAACACCATATATTTT. It codes for CASSVAGGLGNTIYF. This sequence joins TRBV9 and TRBJ1-3; tentative D call: TRBD1 (6 bases). Per the germline V gene, CDR1 is SGDLS and CDR2 is YYNGEE. The CDR3 is 15 residues long. Between the trimmed V and J ends, which lost 0 bases and 4 bases, there was a span of 11 bases.

The chain carries TRBV28 and TRBJ1-2; 7 bases are a match to TRBD1. This CDR3 has 14 amino acids. V shed 4 bases, J shed 8 bases, and the junction held 10 bases outside the gene matches. From germline, CDR1 is MDHEN and CDR2 SYDVKM. The CDR3 spells CASSSTGRSGGYTF. The CDR3 nucleotides are TGTGCCAGCAGTTCGACAGGGAGGTCAGGAGGCTACACCTTC.

This chain joins TRBV5-1 and TRBJ2-1; D may be TRBD1 (5 bases). Between the trimmed V and J ends, which lost 4 bases and 4 bases, there was a span of 18 bases. Germline values: CDR1 SGHRS, CDR2 YFSETQ. The CDR3 is 16 amino acids. The CDR3 reads CASSQQTTDGYNEQFF. As DNA, the CDR3 is TGCGCCAGCAGCCAACAAACGACAGACGGGTACAATGAGCAGTTCTTC.

V gene TRBV5-1 combines with J gene TRBJ2-5; D is unclear. Trimming stripped 1 base from V and 2 bases from J, with 9 bases between. The CDR3 runs to 14 residues. CDR1 and CDR2 from the germline V gene are SGHRS and YFSETQ. The chain's CDR3 is CASSLFPGQETQYF. The CDR3 nucleotides are TGCGCCAGCAGCTTGTTCCCCGGGCAAGAGACCCAGTACTTC.

V gene TRBV4-1 combines with J gene TRBJ2-5; 9 bases map to TRBD1. Germline V gene lookup returns CDR1 MGHRA and CDR2 YSYEKL. CDR3 size: 19 residues. V lost 1 base and J lost 4; bases outside the gene matches: 16. This CDR3 is CASSQASGTGSSVRETQYF. CDR3 nucleotide sequence: TGCGCCAGCAGCCAAGCCTCCGGGACAGGGAGTAGTGTGCGAGAGACCCAGTACTTC.

The chain couples TRBV30 to TRBJ2-1; 13 bases agree with TRBD2. The CDR3 spans 15 residues. From germline, CDR1 is GTSNPN and CDR2 SVGIG (reference sequence). V lost 4 bases, J lost 3 bases, and 3 bases stayed unmatched. CDR3 DNA sequence: TGTGCCTGGACGGGACTAGCGGGGTACTACAATGAGCAGTTCTTC. Translating gives CAWTGLAGYYNEQFF.

The V call is TRBV10-3, the J call TRBJ1-4; the D gene is possibly TRBD1 (5 bases). The CDR3 totals 15 residues. CDR1 and CDR2 (germline): ENHRY, SYGVKD. Trimming removed 5 bases at V and 7 bases at J, with 17 bases between. Here the CDR3 reads CAISRTGTLGEKLFF. CDR3 sequence (DNA): TGTGCCATCAGTCGTACCGGGACTCTGGGTGAAAAACTGTTTTTT.

The chain employs TRBV14 and TRBJ1-2; tentatively, D is TRBD1 (6 bases). The CDR3 runs 15 residues. Looked up from germline, CDR1 is SGHDN and CDR2 is FVKESK. V gave up 2 bases and J gave up 8 bases, with 18 bases separating them. The CDR3 protein is CASSQLGRDDRGYTF. CDR3 bases: TGTGCCAGCAGCCAACTCGGCCGGGACGACAGGGGCTACACCTTC.

The rearrangement links TRBV7-7 to TRBJ2-2; 9 bases line up with TRBD1. Trimming removed 2 bases from V and 4 bases from J; junction bases left unmatched: 8. Per the germline V gene, CDR1 is SSHAT and CDR2 is FNYEAQ (reference sequence). The CDR3 loop spans 17 amino acids. For the CDR3, the DNA is TGTGCCAGCAGCTTAAGATCTGACAGGGGGACCACCGGGGAGCTGTTTTTT. Its protein is CASSLRSDRGTTGELFF.

This chain connects TRBV7-9 to TRBJ1-2; 7 bases align to TRBD1. The CDR3 has 13 amino acids. Trimming at V came to 3 bases and at J to 4 bases, leaving 2 bases not matched to a gene. Germline CDR1 SEHNR, CDR2 FQNEAQ (reference sequence). The CDR3 sequence is CASSLGDSYGYTF. CDR3 DNA sequence: TGTGCCAGCAGCTTGGGGGACAGCTATGGCTACACCTTC.

The rearrangement links TRBV4-2 to TRBJ2-7, with 15 bases identical to TRBD2. With 0 bases clipped from V and 0 bases from J, the junction kept 6 bases outside the gene matches. This CDR3 comprises 19 residues. Germline V gene data show CDR1 as LGHNA and CDR2 as YNFKEQ. The DNA for the CDR3 is TGTGCCAGCAGCCAAGAGGGTGGGACTAGCGGGGGGAGCTCCTACGAGCAGTACTTC. Its protein product is CASSQEGGTSGGSSYEQYF.

V is TRBV5-1 and J is TRBJ1-2; 10 nucleotides match TRBD1. The CDR3 is 15 amino acids. Germline lookup yields CDR1 SGHRS and CDR2 YFSETQ. The ends lost 1 base at V and 8 bases at J; junction bases unmatched: 8. CDR3 in amino acids: CASSLRLETGGGYTF. The CDR3 DNA follows: TGCGCCAGCAGCTTGCGTCTCGAGACAGGGGGCGGCTACACCTTC.

This sequence joins TRBV15 and TRBJ2-5, with TRBD1 matching over 10 bases. V dropped 6 bases and J dropped 5; count of bases not matched to a gene: 9. Per germline, CDR1 LNHNV and CDR2 YYDKDF (reference sequence). This CDR3 comprises 15 residues. The CDR3 here is CATRPGDRGRETQYF. The CDR3 DNA is TGTGCCACCAGACCAGGGGACAGGGGACGGGAGACCCAGTACTTC. Based on the CDR3 plus reference TRBV15 and TRBJ2-5, the full variable domain is DAMVIQNPRYQVTQFGKPVTLSCSQTLNHNVMYWYQQKSSQAPKLLFHYYDKDFNNEADTPDNFQSRRPNTSFCFLDIRSPGLGDTAMYLCATRPGDRGRETQYFGPGTRLLVL.

The chain recombines TRBV5-4 with TRBJ2-5; 12 bases fit TRBD2. The CDR3 consists of 16 residues. V lost 3 bases, J lost 2 bases, and 5 bases stayed unmatched. Germline V lookup: CDR1 SGHNT, CDR2 YYREEE (reference sequence). The DNA for the CDR3 is TGTGCCAGCAGCTCGACTAGCGGGGGACTTCAAGAGACCCAGTACTTC. Its protein product is CASSSTSGGLQETQYF.

J is TRBJ2-1 and V is TRBV5-1; 8 bases are shared with TRBD2. Trimming at V came to 2 bases and at J to 2 bases, leaving 3 bases not matched to a gene. CDR1 and CDR2 (germline): SGHRS, YFSETQ. The CDR3 sequence is 15 residues long. The CDR3 is CASSLTGLAYNEQFF. In DNA form, the CDR3 reads TGCGCCAGCAGCTTAACGGGACTAGCCTACAATGAGCAGTTCTTC.

This chain uses TRBV7-6 with TRBJ2-3; 11 bases are a match to TRBD1. V shed 5 bases, J shed 9 bases, and the junction held 7 bases outside the gene matches. The germline gives CDR1 SGHVS, CDR2 FNYEAQ. CDR3 length: 14 amino acids. CDR3 sequence: CASSQDRGQGTQYF. CDR3 nucleotides: TGTGCCAGCAGCCAGGACAGGGGGCAGGGGACGCAGTATTTT.

This clone was observed a handful of times. The chain combines TRBV9 with TRBJ2-2, with TRBD2 matching 8 bases. Trimming at V came to 0 bases and at J to 6 bases, leaving 7 bases not matched to a gene. The length of the CDR3 is 16 residues. Per the germline V gene, CDR1 is SGDLS and CDR2 is YYNGEE. The CDR3: CASSVAGAGVAGELFF. The CDR3 DNA is TGTGCCAGCAGCGTAGCTGGAGCGGGAGTAGCCGGGGAGCTGTTTTTT. The variable domain in full, with the rest retrieved from reference TRBV9 and TRBJ2-2, is DSGVTQTPKHLITATGQRVTLRCSPRSGDLSVYWYQQSLDQGLQFLIQYYNGEERAKGNILERFSAQQFPDLHSELNLSSLELGDSALYFCASSVAGAGVAGELFFGEGSRLTVL.

Comments on this clone: One end of the junction fails to match germline, which may point to a read error. The chain recombines TRBV7-2 with TRBJ1-6; D not certain. Germline-derived CDR1 and CDR2 are SGHTA and FQGNSA. The CDR3 loop spans 12 amino acids. CDR3 sequence reads: CASSSDNSPLHF. The CDR3 bases are TGTGCCAGCAGCTCCGATAATTCACCCCTCCACTTT.

Only one count was recorded for this clone. This chain connects TRBV28 to TRBJ2-7, with 7 bases fitting TRBD2. CDR1 is MDHEN and CDR2 is SYDVKM in the germline V gene. CDR3 size: 15 residues. Losses at the gene ends were 5 bases for V and 3 bases for J; bases not matched to a gene: 10. CDR3 sequence: CASSMFGPSGYEQYF. The CDR3 bases are TGTGCCAGCAGTATGTTTGGCCCTAGCGGCTACGAGCAGTACTTC. Drawing the rest from reference TRBV28 and TRBJ2-7, the complete variable domain is DVKVTQSSRYLVKRTGEKVFLECVQDMDHENMFWYRQDPGLGLRLIYFSYDVKMKEKGDIPEGYSVSREKKERFSLILESASTNQTSMYLCASSMFGPSGYEQYFGPGTRLTVT.

The chain employs TRBV13 and TRBJ2-1; 7 nucleotides line up with TRBD1. The CDR3 is made up of 19 amino acids. Germline CDR1 reads PRHDT; CDR2 reads FYEKMQ (reference sequence). The V segment lost 5 bases and the J segment 0 bases; nucleotides outside the gene matches: 16. CDR3 protein: CASSPQEGAAGSSYNEQFF. The CDR3 DNA is TGTGCCAGCAGCCCACAAGAGGGGGCGGCAGGGAGCTCCTACAATGAGCAGTTCTTC.

The chain links TRBV6-6 to TRBJ2-1, with TRBD1 identical over 8 bases. Germline V gene sequence: CDR1 MNHNY, CDR2 SVGAGI (reference sequence). The CDR3 consists of 14 residues. The V gene end was trimmed by 2 bases and the J gene end by 9 bases; junction bases not matched to a gene: 6. The CDR3 is CASSYQGTGGEQFF. The DNA for the CDR3 is TGTGCCAGCAGTTACCAAGGGACAGGAGGTGAGCAGTTCTTC.